This T cell receptor beta chain emerged from a study of CD8 T cells in Susac syndrome. Across the study: Patients with Susac syndrome had blood drawn and were at that point therapy-naive, on corticosteroids, or on intravenous immunoglobulin alone. Regarding the study as a whole: When the CD4+ T cell repertoires of patients with Susac syndrome were examined, they did not show any clonal expansion.

On this clonotype: Its antigen is as yet unknown.

The CDR3 length is 17 residues. Germline V gene data show CDR1 as SGHRS and CDR2 as YFSETQ. With V trimmed by 0 bases and J by 0 bases, 8 bases remained unmatched. In contrast to the negatively isolated CD8+ and CD4+ T cells, TEMRA cells were FACS-enriched. It was with random hexamers that 0.5 to 1 ug RNA was reverse transcribed. Across 54 Vbeta and 13 Jbeta, TCR beta CDR3 was amplified with immunoSEQ multiplex PCR. Each CDR3 protein gets one entry after TCRdb re-called the immunoSEQ multiplex PCR reads with MiXCR. This table has approximately 180,000 distinct CDR3 sequences, 91% appearing once. Sequencing input: CD4+ T cells from PBMCs. The chain combines TRBV5-1 with TRBJ2-7; 8 bases map to TRBD1. The sequence derives from a human donor with Susac syndrome. DNA for the CDR3: TGCGCCAGCAGCTTGGTATTCCAGGGGGCTAGCTCCTACGAGCAGTACTTC. Its protein product is CASSLVFQGASSYEQYF.